Each of the 10 T cell receptor beta chains below was sequenced from the same sample in a study of beta chain features in type 1 diabetes. Overall study findings and caveats: Moderate yet significant TCRB CDR3 shortening was seen in Type 1 diabetes patients in all four CD4+ subsets.

No antigen has been assigned to these receptors. Expressed TCRB transcripts were sequenced after all isolated RNA was converted to cDNA. Measured with immunoSEQ multiplex PCR; TCRdb has only the in-frame clones, and not every one. Of around 650,000 clones in the sample, roughly an eighth are singletons; the top ten hold around 0.12%. Sequencing used naive CD4+ T cells from blood. Receptors originate from a man aged 25-40 years with type 1 diabetes.

The V call is TRBV2, the J call TRBJ2-1; D remains unclear. Per the germline V gene, CDR1 is SNHLY and CDR2 is FYNNEI. The CDR3 contains 14 residues. The V gene lost 2 bases and the J gene lost 0 bases, with 5 bases spanning the gap. CDR3 bases: TGTGCCAGCAGTGAACAGAGCTCCTACAATGAGCAGTTCTTC. This sequence encodes CASSEQSSYNEQFF.

This clone appeared a few times. This chain joins TRBV4-3 and TRBJ2-7; 9 bases match TRBD2. V shed 1 base, J shed 3 bases, and the junction held 4 bases outside the gene matches. The CDR3 covers 15 residues. Germline V CDR1 and CDR2: LGHNA, YSLEER. The CDR3: CASSQGVSGSYEQYF. For the CDR3, the DNA is TGCGCCAGCAGCCAAGGGGTTAGCGGGAGCTACGAGCAGTACTTC.

For this clone: Sequence at one end of the junction differs from germline and may be a read error. This chain connects TRBV6-6 to TRBJ2-1; a weak D match, TRBD1 (5 bases). Germline lookup yields CDR1 MNHNY and CDR2 SVGAGI (reference sequence). This CDR3 has 15 residues. The CDR3 sequence: CASSNSGSGYNEQFF. The CDR3 DNA reads as TGTGCCAGCAGTAACTCAGGGTCAGGATACAATGAGCAGTTCTTC.

A few counts support this clone. The chain combines TRBV4-3 with TRBJ2-1; TRBD2 aligns across 8 bases. Looked up from germline, CDR1 is LGHNA and CDR2 is YSLEER. CDR3 length: 19 residues. V dropped 0 bases and J dropped 4; count of bases not matched to a gene: 14. CDR3 residues: CASSQDRVEAASGYNEQFF. The CDR3, as DNA: TGCGCCAGCAGCCAAGATCGGGTTGAGGCGGCTAGCGGGTACAATGAGCAGTTCTTC.

This clone has a handful of counts. Here the CDR3 DNA reads TGTGCCAGCAGCTTAGTACAGGCCGCAACTAATGAAAAACTGTTTTTT. It codes for CASSLVQAATNEKLFF. This rearrangement joins TRBV7-9 to TRBJ1-4, with D perhaps matching TRBD1 (5 bases). This CDR3 is 16 amino acids long. The ends were cut back, 1 base at V and 0 bases at J, with 9 bases in the middle. Germline values: CDR1 SEHNR, CDR2 FQNEAQ (reference sequence). The full variable domain, in which reference TRBV7-9 and TRBJ1-4 provide the parts outside the CDR3, is DTGVSQNPRHKITKRGQNVTFRCDPISEHNRLYWYRQTLGQGPEFLTYFQNEAQLEKSRLLSDRFSAERPKGSFSTLEIQRTEQGDSAMYLCASSLVQAATNEKLFFGSGTQLSVL.

At least ten counts were recorded for this clone. This sequence joins TRBV28 and TRBJ1-4; D not certain. V shed 3 bases and J shed 8 bases, with 4 bases lying between them. The CDR3 has 11 residues. In germline, CDR1 is MDHEN, CDR2 SYDVKM. As DNA, the CDR3 is TGTGCCAGCAGTTTTCGAGAAAAACTGTTTTTT. It is translated as CASSFREKLFF.

V usage is TRBV5-1 and J usage is TRBJ2-5; tentatively, D is TRBD1 (6 bases). Trimming shortened V by 4 bases and J by 0 bases, and 10 bases separated the two germline ends. The length of the CDR3 is 14 residues. The germline CDR1 and CDR2 sequences are SGHRS and YFSETQ. CDR3 coding DNA: TGCGCCAGCAGCCAGGACAGTTACCAAGAGACCCAGTACTTC. Its translation is CASSQDSYQETQYF.

This chain uses TRBV9 with TRBJ2-7; 7 bases line up with TRBD1. Germline V gene data show CDR1 as SGDLS and CDR2 as YYNGEE. There are 14 residues in the CDR3. The J segment lost 1 base and the V segment lost 3 bases, leaving 4 bases of the junction unmatched. CDR3 coding DNA: TGTGCCAGCAGCGACCGGGACAGTTCCTACGAGCAGTACTTC. Protein sequence: CASSDRDSSYEQYF. The entire variable domain, with the rest obtained from reference TRBV9 and TRBJ2-7, is as follows: DSGVTQTPKHLITATGQRVTLRCSPRSGDLSVYWYQQSLDQGLQFLIQYYNGEERAKGNILERFSAQQFPDLHSELNLSSLELGDSALYFCASSDRDSSYEQYFGPGTRLTVT.

This clone appeared a few times. The chain recombines TRBV29-1 with TRBJ1-4; 7 bases align to TRBD1. Per the germline V gene, CDR1 is SQVTM and CDR2 is ANQGSEA. This CDR3 has 14 amino acids. J lost 5 bases, V lost 4 bases, and 7 bases had no gene match. This CDR3 reads CSVGRGQPNEKLFF. The CDR3 DNA reads TGCAGCGTTGGGAGGGGACAGCCGAATGAAAAACTGTTTTTT.

This clone was seen more than once but under ten times. The chain has TRBV10-3 and TRBJ1-5; D gene uncertain. Between the trimmed V and J ends, which lost 6 bases and 0 bases, there was a span of 6 bases. Germline V lookup: CDR1 ENHRY, CDR2 SYGVKD. This CDR3 contains 13 residues. The chain's CDR3 is CAISQNSNQPQHF. The CDR3 nucleotides are TGTGCCATCAGCCAGAATAGCAATCAGCCCCAGCATTTT.